This TCR beta chain was profiled in a study of control samples from healthy donors and cancer patients. Using immunoSEQ multiplex PCR, the repertoire was profiled, and TCRdb retains in-frame clones only, with some absent. Among about 53,000 clones, roughly 87% were seen once, and the ten largest hold roughly an eighth. In germline, CDR1 is MDHEN, CDR2 SYDVKM. The trim removed 6 bases at V and 6 bases at J, leaving 9 bases unmatched. This CDR3 has 15 residues. The clonotype originates from a man aged 55-75 years with head and neck cancer. Sequencing was carried out using PBMCs. This sequence joins TRBV28 and TRBJ1-4; 8 nucleotides agree with TRBD1. The CDR3 loop reads CASSQATGADEKLFF. In nucleotides, the CDR3 is TGTGCCAGCAGCCAAGCGACAGGGGCGGATGAAAAACTGTTTTTT.